A selection of T cell receptor beta chains follows, all from one sample in a study of cytomegalovirus exposure and HLA in healthy donors. Clones were read by immunoSEQ multiplex PCR, and TCRdb kept only the in-frame ones, dropping some. The sample comprises 90,000 to 150,000 clones, around 81% of which are singletons, and less than 2.5% rests with the top ten. What was sequenced was PBMCs. These receptors originate from a woman aged 40 to 50 in good health and CMV-seronegative. Both conserved end residues are part of each CDR3. D genes are given only for firm matches. Clone size is given for some rows only: seen once, a few or many times, or a class if the clone is expanded.

size: NA; D: TRBD1; J: TRBJ1-2; V: TRBV7-9; length: 14; CDR3: CSSSLTGGDYGYTF; DNA: TGTTCCAGCAGCCTTACAGGGGGCGACTATGGCTACACCTTC
size: NA; D: TRBD2; J: TRBJ2-1; V: TRBV6-4; length: 15; CDR3: CASSDSGSGGNEQFF; DNA: TGTGCCAGCAGTGACTCAGGGAGCGGGGGGAATGAGCAGTTCTTC
size: NA; D: TRBD2; J: TRBJ2-1; V: TRBV7-3; length: 14; CDR3: CASSLSGRSDEQFF; DNA: TGTGCCAGCAGCTTATCCGGGAGGAGTGATGAGCAGTTCTTC
size: few; D: NA; J: TRBJ2-2; V: TRBV5-1; length: 14; CDR3: CASSLKQNTGELFF; DNA: TGCGCCAGCAGCTTGAAACAGAACACCGGGGAGCTGTTTTTT
size: NA; D: NA; J: TRBJ2-3; V: TRBV9; length: 15; CDR3: CASSVVQGFTDTQYF; DNA: TGTGCCAGCAGCGTAGTACAGGGCTTCACAGATACGCAGTATTTT
size: NA; D: NA; J: TRBJ2-5; V: TRBV6-6; length: 10; CDR3: CASSRETQYF; DNA: TGTGCCAGCAGTCGAGAGACCCAGTACTTC
size: NA; D: TRBD1; J: TRBJ2-2; V: TRBV6-6; length: 16; CDR3: CASTYGGTGDTGELFF; DNA: TGTGCCAGCACTTACGGTGGGACAGGGGACACCGGGGAGCTGTTTTTT
size: NA; D: TRBD2; J: TRBJ2-3; V: TRBV27; length: 18; CDR3: CASSAPPVTSGISDTQYF; DNA: TGTGCCAGCAGTGCGCCCCCGGTGACTAGCGGGATCTCAGATACGCAGTATTTT
size: NA; D: NA; J: TRBJ2-7; V: TRBV7-2; length: 14; CDR3: CASSLEGTRYEQYF; DNA: TGTGCCAGCAGCTTAGAGGGGACACGCTACGAGCAGTACTTC
size: NA; D: NA; J: TRBJ2-3; V: TRBV6-6; length: 15; CDR3: CASSSGPGRTDTQYF; DNA: TGTGCCAGCAGTTCCGGACCAGGGCGCACAGATACGCAGTATTTT
size: NA; D: NA; J: TRBJ2-1; V: TRBV28; length: 15; CDR3: CASSSTRVLDNEQFF; DNA: TGTGCCAGCAGTTCGACTAGGGTTCTTGACAATGAGCAGTTCTTC
size: NA; D: NA; J: TRBJ2-7; V: TRBV12-1; length: 19; CDR3: CASSFVPGLAGEPSYEQYF; DNA: TGTGCCAGCAGCTTTGTACCGGGACTAGCGGGAGAACCTTCCTACGAGCAGTACTTC
size: NA; D: NA; J: TRBJ1-6; V: TRBV9; length: 15; CDR3: CASSVTSGEGSPLHF; DNA: TGTGCCAGCAGCGTTACGTCAGGGGAGGGGTCACCCCTCCACTTT
size: NA; D: TRBD2; J: TRBJ2-3; V: TRBV19; length: 17; CDR3: CASSGLTSGDGSDTQYF; DNA: TGTGCCAGTAGTGGCTTAACTAGCGGGGATGGTTCAGATACGCAGTATTTT
size: NA; D: TRBD2; J: TRBJ2-1; V: TRBV5-1; length: 15; CDR3: CASSFGGGAYNEQFF; DNA: TGCGCCAGCAGCTTTGGCGGGGGGGCTTACAATGAGCAGTTCTTC
size: NA; D: NA; J: TRBJ1-2; V: TRBV4-1; length: 10; CDR3: CASSQTGTTF; DNA: TGCGCCAGCAGCCAAACAGGGACCACCTTC
size: NA; D: NA; J: TRBJ1-1; V: TRBV25-1; length: 16; CDR3: CASSEAALGKNTEAFF; DNA: TGTGCCAGCAGTGAGGCGGCGTTAGGCAAGAACACTGAAGCTTTCTTT
size: NA; D: TRBD2; J: TRBJ2-2; V: TRBV4-3; length: 17; CDR3: CASSQDIQRELSGELFF; DNA: TGCGCCAGCAGCCAAGATATCCAGCGGGAGTTATCAGGGGAGCTGTTTTTT
size: once; D: TRBD1; J: TRBJ1-2; V: TRBV10-3; length: 12; CDR3: CATRDRAYGYTF; DNA: TGTGCCACCCGGGACAGGGCTTATGGCTACACCTTC
size: NA; D: TRBD1; J: TRBJ1-1; V: TRBV5-4; length: 16; CDR3: CASSQKPQGESTEAFF; DNA: TGTGCCAGCAGCCAAAAACCACAGGGGGAATCCACTGAAGCTTTCTTT
size: NA; D: TRBD2; J: TRBJ2-7; V: TRBV9; length: 15; CDR3: CASSVGLAGNYEQYF; DNA: TGTGCCAGCAGCGTAGGGCTAGCGGGAAACTACGAGCAGTACTTC
size: NA; D: NA; J: TRBJ1-3; V: TRBV19; length: 15; CDR3: CASTRDTVGGNTIYF; DNA: TGTGCCAGTACCCGGGACACCGTCGGTGGAAACACCATATATTTT
size: NA; D: NA; J: TRBJ1-3; V: TRBV5-1; length: 14; CDR3: CASKEGNSGNTIYF; DNA: TGCGCCAGCAAAGAGGGAAATTCCGGAAACACCATATATTTT
size: NA; D: NA; J: TRBJ2-2; V: TRBV7-6; length: 15; CDR3: CASSLGRGRTGELFF; DNA: TGTGCCAGCAGCTTAGGCAGGGGACGGACCGGGGAGCTGTTTTTT
size: NA; D: NA; J: TRBJ1-1; V: TRBV5-6; length: 14; CDR3: CATQGWWMNTEAFF; DNA: TGTGCCACACAGGGTTGGTGGATGAACACTGAAGCTTTCTTT
size: NA; D: TRBD1; J: TRBJ1-6; V: TRBV5-1; length: 14; CDR3: CASSWDRLNSPLHF; DNA: TGCGCCAGCAGCTGGGACAGGTTGAATTCACCCCTCCACTTT
size: NA; D: NA; J: TRBJ2-2; V: TRBV4-2; length: 15; CDR3: CASSQASSNTGELFF; DNA: TGTGCCAGCAGCCAAGCCAGTTCGAACACCGGGGAGCTGTTTTTT
size: NA; D: TRBD1; J: TRBJ1-4; V: TRBV18; length: 15; CDR3: CASSKSQGAVEKLFF; DNA: TGTGCCAGCTCGAAATCACAGGGGGCGGTCGAAAAACTGTTTTTT
size: NA; D: NA; J: TRBJ1-5; V: TRBV10-1; length: 14; CDR3: CASITGLINQPQHF; DNA: TGCGCCAGCATTACAGGTTTGATCAATCAGCCCCAGCATTTT
size: NA; D: TRBD1; J: TRBJ1-4; V: TRBV4-1; length: 16; CDR3: CASSPKDRATNEKLFF; DNA: TGCGCCAGCAGTCCAAAGGACAGGGCAACTAATGAAAAACTGTTTTTT
size: NA; D: NA; J: TRBJ2-5; V: TRBV11-2; length: 15; CDR3: CASSLSSATPGTQYF; DNA: TGTGCCAGCAGCTTATCTAGCGCGACCCCTGGGACCCAGTACTTC
size: NA; D: TRBD2; J: TRBJ2-1; V: TRBV4-1; length: 15; CDR3: CASSLSGTSGPMQFF; DNA: TGCGCCAGCAGCCTCTCCGGGACTAGCGGTCCAATGCAGTTCTTC
size: NA; D: NA; J: TRBJ2-2; V: TRBV10-2; length: 16; CDR3: CASSESAGWVTGELFF; DNA: TGCGCCAGCAGTGAGTCGGCAGGGTGGGTCACCGGGGAGCTGTTTTTT
size: NA; D: TRBD1; J: TRBJ2-1; V: TRBV9; length: 15; CDR3: CASSVVDRGLYEQFF; DNA: TGTGCCAGCAGCGTAGTGGATAGGGGGCTCTATGAGCAGTTCTTC
size: NA; D: TRBD2; J: TRBJ2-3; V: TRBV6-5; length: 15; CDR3: CASSYSLAASDTQYF; DNA: TGTGCCAGCAGTTACTCACTAGCGGCATCAGATACGCAGTATTTT
size: NA; D: NA; J: TRBJ2-1; V: TRBV7-9; length: 14; CDR3: CASSLAFSSNEQFF; DNA: TGTGCCAGCAGCTTAGCGTTTTCTAGCAATGAGCAGTTCTTC
size: few; D: NA; J: TRBJ1-5; V: TRBV30; length: 13; CDR3: CAWSVMPREPQHF; DNA: TGTGCCTGGAGTGTAATGCCTCGGGAGCCCCAGCATTTT
size: NA; D: NA; J: TRBJ2-5; V: TRBV19; length: 15; CDR3: CASSIGHRTQETQYF; DNA: TGTGCCAGTAGTATAGGTCATCGAACACAAGAGACCCAGTACTTC
size: few; D: NA; J: TRBJ1-4; V: TRBV6-1; length: 17; CDR3: CASSQEDPRATNEKLFF; DNA: TGTGCCAGCAGTCAAGAAGATCCCCGAGCAACTAATGAAAAACTGTTTTTT
size: NA; D: TRBD1; J: TRBJ1-5; V: TRBV7-9; length: 16; CDR3: CSSSSSGGRSNQPQHF; DNA: TGTTCCAGCAGCTCCTCAGGGGGAAGAAGCAATCAGCCCCAGCATTTT
size: NA; D: NA; J: TRBJ2-5; V: TRBV21-1; length: 10; CDR3: CASKEETQYF; DNA: TGTGCCAGCAAGGAGGAGACCCAGTACTTC
size: NA; D: NA; J: TRBJ2-5; V: TRBV5-1; length: 14; CDR3: CASSLGPSQETQYF; DNA: TGCGCCAGCAGCTTGGGTCCCTCCCAAGAGACCCAGTACTTC
size: NA; D: NA; J: TRBJ1-1; V: TRBV7-9; length: 12; CDR3: CASSLESTEAFF; DNA: TGTGCCAGCAGCTTAGAATCTACTGAAGCTTTCTTT
size: few; D: TRBD2; J: TRBJ2-2; V: TRBV10-1; length: 13; CDR3: CASSGLAGGELFF; DNA: TGCGCCAGCAGTGGACTAGCGGGCGGGGAGCTGTTTTTT
size: NA; D: NA; J: TRBJ2-5; V: TRBV18; length: 15; CDR3: CASSPQTDLPETQYF; DNA: TGTGCCAGCTCACCACAGACAGATCTCCCAGAGACCCAGTACTTC
size: NA; D: NA; J: TRBJ1-1; V: TRBV25-1; length: 14; CDR3: CASSEPGRGTEAFF; DNA: TGTGCCAGCAGTGAACCTGGCAGGGGCACTGAAGCTTTCTTT
size: NA; D: TRBD1; J: TRBJ1-1; V: TRBV18; length: 14; CDR3: CASSTQGETTEAFF; DNA: TGTGCCAGCTCTACACAGGGGGAGACCACTGAAGCTTTCTTT
size: NA; D: NA; J: TRBJ2-7; V: TRBV4-2; length: 20; CDR3: CASSQVGFGWDSPSSYEQYF; DNA: TGTGCCAGCAGCCAAGTAGGTTTCGGGTGGGACTCTCCGAGCTCCTACGAGCAGTACTTC
size: NA; D: TRBD1; J: TRBJ2-5; V: TRBV13; length: 17; CDR3: CASSPQGRTGQGETQYF; DNA: TGTGCCAGCAGCCCCCAGGGACGGACAGGGCAGGGAGAGACCCAGTACTTC
size: once; D: NA; J: TRBJ2-7; V: TRBV7-2; length: 13; CDR3: CASSLEQGYEQYF; DNA: TGTGCCAGCAGCTTAGAACAGGGCTACGAGCAGTACTTC
size: NA; D: NA; J: TRBJ2-7; V: TRBV13; length: 14; CDR3: CASSLGLSGYEQYF; DNA: TGTGCCAGCAGCTTAGGCCTAAGCGGTTACGAGCAGTACTTC
size: NA; D: NA; J: TRBJ1-1; V: TRBV6-5; length: 13; CDR3: CASSEGVPTEAFF; DNA: TGTGCCAGCAGTGAAGGGGTCCCCACTGAAGCTTTCTTT
size: NA; D: NA; J: TRBJ1-1; V: TRBV2; length: 16; CDR3: CASSKRGRSLNTEAFF; DNA: TGTGCCAGCTCCAAAAGGGGTCGTTCTTTGAACACTGAAGCTTTCTTT
size: few; D: NA; J: TRBJ1-6; V: TRBV6-1; length: 15; CDR3: CASRARQENNSPLHF; DNA: TGTGCCAGCAGAGCAAGACAGGAGAATAATTCACCCCTCCACTTT
size: NA; D: TRBD1; J: TRBJ1-2; V: TRBV19; length: 14; CDR3: CATTDRRGWDGYTF; DNA: TGTGCCACCACGGACAGGAGGGGCTGGGATGGCTACACCTTC
size: once; D: TRBD1; J: TRBJ1-2; V: TRBV6-5; length: 13; CDR3: CASSRQGLYGYTF; DNA: TGTGCCAGCAGTAGACAGGGACTCTATGGCTACACCTTC
size: NA; D: TRBD1; J: TRBJ1-5; V: TRBV7-6; length: 18; CDR3: CASSLGYTGEVGNQPQHF; DNA: TGTGCCAGCAGCTTAGGCTACACAGGGGAGGTTGGTAATCAGCCCCAGCATTTT
size: NA; D: TRBD1; J: TRBJ1-3; V: TRBV6-7; length: 18; CDR3: CASRSLLQQGPSGNTIYF; DNA: TGTGCCAGCAGATCATTACTACAACAGGGGCCCTCTGGAAACACCATATATTTT
size: few; D: NA; J: TRBJ2-5; V: TRBV18; length: 15; CDR3: CASSPGRAHQETQYF; DNA: TGTGCCAGCTCACCTGGCAGGGCCCACCAAGAGACCCAGTACTTC